This T cell receptor (beta chain) was captured by sequencing in a study of tumor-infiltrating lymphocytes in primary liver carcinoma. Study-level information: Through surgical resection, the patients' primary liver carcinoma was treated. Overall study results and limits: Tumors significantly exceeded blood in top-250-clone fraction (p = 0.039).

This clonotype appeared many times. The target antigen is unknown. Researchers generated TCR beta cDNA from around 510 ng of total RNA, relying on a constant-region primer. It was through three nested multiplex PCR rounds of slightly modified ARM-PCR that TCR beta libraries arose. With TRBV1-TRBV30 forward primers and a C-beta reverse primer, the first two PCR rounds were run for approximately 10 cycles each. TCRdb re-called the multiplex PCR reads with MiXCR, one entry per CDR3 protein. This table holds around 330,000 distinct CDR3 sequences, 55% to 65% found once. The authors took blood RNA from unsorted whole blood and also extracted germline DNA. Donors were untreated and chronically infected with HBV. This CDR3 is built from 16 residues. Germline V gene lookup returns CDR1 LGHNA and CDR2 YNFKEQ. Between the trimmed V and J ends, which lost 0 bases and 3 bases, there was a span of 13 bases.

Sequenced material: peripheral blood. This sequence originates from a man between 35 and 55 years old with primary liver carcinoma and hepatitis B virus infection. The chain carries TRBV4-2 and TRBJ2-3; D may be TRBD2 (6 bases). The chain's CDR3 is CASSQDGRRETDTQYF. CDR3 sequence (DNA): TGTGCCAGCAGCCAAGACGGGAGAAGGGAGACAGATACGCAGTATTTT.